The present entry profiles one TCR beta chain with its context. Its target is unknown. This sample's treatment: approximately 10-day PBMC culture with coronavirus spike peptide pools or control peptides (ViraFEST assay). The unexposed donor provided CD4+ T cells, which were taken before the COVID-19 pandemic (2011-2018). These data are taken from a study of vaccination and CD4 T cells after COVID-19. Study context: Typically, post-vaccine samples were obtained a median approximately 70 days after dose two, within a range of 14 to 241.

Sequencing of DNA taken from cultured CD4+ T cells relied on the Oncomine TCR Beta short-read assay. Genomic DNA was isolated from CD4+ T cells that had been cultured. TCRdb re-analysed the PCR reads in MiXCR, keeping a single row per CDR3 protein. The sample records about 6,000 distinct CDR3 sequences, around 50% being singletons. V was clipped by 6 bases and J by 7 bases, with 21 bases between them. Germline V lookup: CDR1 MDHEN, CDR2 SYDVKM. This CDR3 spans 15 amino acids. The clonotype originates from a human donor in good health. The chain combines TRBV28 with TRBJ1-2, with D unresolved. Sequencing used CD4+ T cells from blood, cultured in vitro. CDR3 residues: CASRPGGITGGGYTF. CDR3 DNA: TGTGCCAGCAGACCCGGTGGGATTACTGGAGGTGGCTACACCTTC.